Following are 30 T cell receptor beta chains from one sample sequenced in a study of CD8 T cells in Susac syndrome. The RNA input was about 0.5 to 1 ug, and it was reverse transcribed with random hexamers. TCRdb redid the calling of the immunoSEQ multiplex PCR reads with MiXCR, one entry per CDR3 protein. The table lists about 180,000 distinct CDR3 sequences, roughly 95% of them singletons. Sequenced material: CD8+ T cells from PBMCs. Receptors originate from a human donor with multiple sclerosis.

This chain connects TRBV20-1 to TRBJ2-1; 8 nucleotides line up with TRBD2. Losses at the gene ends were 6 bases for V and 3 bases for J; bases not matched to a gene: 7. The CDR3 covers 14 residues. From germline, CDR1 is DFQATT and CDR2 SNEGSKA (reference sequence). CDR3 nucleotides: TGCAGTGCCCGGGGGGGGAGGGACTACAATGAGCAGTTCTTC. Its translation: CSARGGRDYNEQFF.

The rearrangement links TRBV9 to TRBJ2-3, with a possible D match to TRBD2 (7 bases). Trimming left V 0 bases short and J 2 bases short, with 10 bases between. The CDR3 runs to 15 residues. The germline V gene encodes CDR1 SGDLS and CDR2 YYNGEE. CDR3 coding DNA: TGTGCCAGCAGCGTAGGGGCGGGGGCCACAGATACGCAGTATTTT. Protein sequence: CASSVGAGATDTQYF. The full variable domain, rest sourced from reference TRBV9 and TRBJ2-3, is DSGVTQTPKHLITATGQRVTLRCSPRSGDLSVYWYQQSLDQGLQFLIQYYNGEERAKGNILERFSAQQFPDLHSELNLSSLELGDSALYFCASSVGAGATDTQYFGPGTRLTVL.

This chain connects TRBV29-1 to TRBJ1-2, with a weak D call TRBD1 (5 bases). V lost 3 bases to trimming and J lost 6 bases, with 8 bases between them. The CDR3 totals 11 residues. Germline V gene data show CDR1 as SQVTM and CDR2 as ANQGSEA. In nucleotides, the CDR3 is TGCAGCGTTGAGGGGGGGAATGGCTACACCTTC. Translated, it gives CSVEGGNGYTF. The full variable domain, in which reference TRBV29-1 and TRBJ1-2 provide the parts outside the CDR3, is SAVISQKPSRDICQRGTSLTIQCQVDSQVTMMFWYRQQPGQSLTLIATANQGSEATYESGFVIDKFPISRPNLTFSTLTVSNMSPEDSSIYLCSVEGGNGYTFGSGTRLTVV.

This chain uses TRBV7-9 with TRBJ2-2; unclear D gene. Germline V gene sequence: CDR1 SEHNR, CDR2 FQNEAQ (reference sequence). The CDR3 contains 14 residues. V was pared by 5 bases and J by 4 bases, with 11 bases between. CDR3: CASSPPLVTGELFF. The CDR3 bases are TGTGCCAGCAGCCCCCCCCTAGTCACCGGGGAGCTGTTTTTT.

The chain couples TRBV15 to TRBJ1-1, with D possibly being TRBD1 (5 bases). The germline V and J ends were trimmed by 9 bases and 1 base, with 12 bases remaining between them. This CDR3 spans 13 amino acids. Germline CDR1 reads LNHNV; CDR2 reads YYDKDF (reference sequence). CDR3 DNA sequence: TGTGCCACTGGAGAGGGGCAGAACACTGAAGCTTTCTTT. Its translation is CATGEGQNTEAFF.

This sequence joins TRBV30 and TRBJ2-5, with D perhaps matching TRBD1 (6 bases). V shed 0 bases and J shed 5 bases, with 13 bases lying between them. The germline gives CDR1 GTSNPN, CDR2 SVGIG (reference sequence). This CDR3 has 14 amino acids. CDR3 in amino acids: CAWSVLWDIETQYF. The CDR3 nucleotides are TGTGCCTGGAGTGTACTTTGGGACATTGAGACCCAGTACTTC.

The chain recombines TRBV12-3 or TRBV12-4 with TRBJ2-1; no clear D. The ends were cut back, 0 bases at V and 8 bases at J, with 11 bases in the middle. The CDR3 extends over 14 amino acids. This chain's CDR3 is CASSLAGLSDEQFF. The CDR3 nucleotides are TGTGCCAGCAGTTTAGCGGGGTTAAGCGATGAGCAGTTCTTC.

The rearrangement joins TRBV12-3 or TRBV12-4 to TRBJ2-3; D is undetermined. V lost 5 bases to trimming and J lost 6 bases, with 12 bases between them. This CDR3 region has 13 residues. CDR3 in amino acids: CASSVRRSDTQYF. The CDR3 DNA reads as TGTGCCAGCAGTGTCCGACGGTCGGATACGCAGTATTTT.

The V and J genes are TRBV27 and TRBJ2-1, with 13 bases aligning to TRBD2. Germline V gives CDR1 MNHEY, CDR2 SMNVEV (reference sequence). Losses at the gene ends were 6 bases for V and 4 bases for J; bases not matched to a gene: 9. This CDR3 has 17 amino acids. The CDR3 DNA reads TGTGCCAGCAGACAACTTCCACTAGCGGGGGGGTACAATGAGCAGTTCTTC. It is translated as CASRQLPLAGGYNEQFF.

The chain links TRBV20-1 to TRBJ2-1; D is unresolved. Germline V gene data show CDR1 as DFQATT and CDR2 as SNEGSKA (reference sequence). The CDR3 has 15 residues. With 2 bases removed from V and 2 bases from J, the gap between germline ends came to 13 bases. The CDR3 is CSARRLEDTYNEQFF. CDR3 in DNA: TGCAGTGCTAGAAGGTTGGAAGACACCTACAATGAGCAGTTCTTC.

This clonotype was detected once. CDR3 sequence: CASTFLSSYNEQFF. The CDR3 DNA is TGTGCCAGCACCTTTTTGAGCTCCTACAATGAGCAGTTCTTC. The chain is built from TRBV28 and TRBJ2-1; D call uncertain. Germline CDR1 reads MDHEN; CDR2 reads SYDVKM. The CDR3 is made up of 14 amino acids. V dropped 7 bases and J dropped 0 bases, with 10 bases sitting between them.

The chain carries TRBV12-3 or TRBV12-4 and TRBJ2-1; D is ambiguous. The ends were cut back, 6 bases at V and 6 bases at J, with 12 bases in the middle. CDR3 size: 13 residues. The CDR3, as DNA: TGTGCCAGCAGCTACCCCTTTGGCAATGAGCAGTTCTTC. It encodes CASSYPFGNEQFF.

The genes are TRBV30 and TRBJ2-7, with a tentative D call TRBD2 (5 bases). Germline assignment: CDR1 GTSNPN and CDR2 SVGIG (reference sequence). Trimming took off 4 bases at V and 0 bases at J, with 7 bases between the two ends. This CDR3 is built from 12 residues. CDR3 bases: TGTGCCTGGACGGGAAACTCCTACGAGCAGTACTTC. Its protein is CAWTGNSYEQYF.

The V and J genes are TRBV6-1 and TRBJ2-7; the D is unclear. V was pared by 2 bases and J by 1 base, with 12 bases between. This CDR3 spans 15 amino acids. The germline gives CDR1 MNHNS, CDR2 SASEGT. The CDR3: CASSEPGPNSYEQYF. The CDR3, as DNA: TGTGCCAGCAGTGAACCTGGTCCCAATTCCTACGAGCAGTACTTC.

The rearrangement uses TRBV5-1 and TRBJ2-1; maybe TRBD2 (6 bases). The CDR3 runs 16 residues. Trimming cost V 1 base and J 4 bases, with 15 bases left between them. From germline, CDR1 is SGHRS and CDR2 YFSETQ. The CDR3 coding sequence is TGCGCCAGCAGCTTGTCCGGAGGGATTGGGTACAATGAGCAGTTCTTC. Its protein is CASSLSGGIGYNEQFF.

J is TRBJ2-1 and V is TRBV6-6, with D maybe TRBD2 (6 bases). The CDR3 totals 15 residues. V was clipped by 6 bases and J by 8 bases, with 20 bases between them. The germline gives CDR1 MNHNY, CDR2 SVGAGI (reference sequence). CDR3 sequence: CASRTLGGRGHEQFF. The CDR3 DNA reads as TGTGCCAGCAGGACCTTGGGAGGAAGGGGCCATGAGCAGTTCTTC.

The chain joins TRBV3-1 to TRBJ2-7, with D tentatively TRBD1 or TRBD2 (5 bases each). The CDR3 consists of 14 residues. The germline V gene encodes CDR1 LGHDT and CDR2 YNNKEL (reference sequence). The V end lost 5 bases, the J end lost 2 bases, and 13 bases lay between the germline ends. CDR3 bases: TGTGCCAGCAGCTATGGGTCGGGACCCTACGAGCAGTACTTC. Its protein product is CASSYGSGPYEQYF.

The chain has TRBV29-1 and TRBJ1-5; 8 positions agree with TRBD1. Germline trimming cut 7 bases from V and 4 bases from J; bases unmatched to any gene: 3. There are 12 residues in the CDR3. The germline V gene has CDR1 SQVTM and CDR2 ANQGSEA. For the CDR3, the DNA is TGCAGCGCTCGACAGGGGAATCAGCCCCAGCATTTT. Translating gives CSARQGNQPQHF.

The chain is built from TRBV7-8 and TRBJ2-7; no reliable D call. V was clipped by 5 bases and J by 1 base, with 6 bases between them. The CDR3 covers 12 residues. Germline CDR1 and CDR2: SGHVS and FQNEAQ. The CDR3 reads CASSGPSYEQYF. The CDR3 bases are TGTGCCAGCAGCGGCCCTTCCTACGAGCAGTACTTC.

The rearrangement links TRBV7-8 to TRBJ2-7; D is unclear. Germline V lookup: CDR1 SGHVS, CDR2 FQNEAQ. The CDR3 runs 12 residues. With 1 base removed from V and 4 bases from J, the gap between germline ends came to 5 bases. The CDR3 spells CASSLVEYEQYF. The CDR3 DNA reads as TGTGCCAGCAGCTTAGTAGAGTACGAGCAGTACTTC.

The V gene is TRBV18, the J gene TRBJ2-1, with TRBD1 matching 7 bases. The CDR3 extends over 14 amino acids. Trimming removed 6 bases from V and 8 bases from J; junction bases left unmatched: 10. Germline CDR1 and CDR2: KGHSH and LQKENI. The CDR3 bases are TGTGCCAGCTCCAGAACAGGGGCTCTGGATGAGCAGTTCTTC. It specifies CASSRTGALDEQFF.

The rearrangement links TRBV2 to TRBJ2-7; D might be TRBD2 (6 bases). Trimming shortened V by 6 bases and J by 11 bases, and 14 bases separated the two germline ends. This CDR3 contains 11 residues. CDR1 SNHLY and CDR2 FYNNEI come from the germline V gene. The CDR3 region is CASSLTGEKYF. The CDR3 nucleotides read TGTGCCAGCAGCCTGACGGGGGAAAAGTACTTC.

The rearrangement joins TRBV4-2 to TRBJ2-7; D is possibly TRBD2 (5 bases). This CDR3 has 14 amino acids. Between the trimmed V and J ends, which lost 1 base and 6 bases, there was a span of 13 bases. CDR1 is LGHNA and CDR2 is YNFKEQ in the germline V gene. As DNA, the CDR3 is TGTGCCAGCAGCCAAGGGAGGTTTTCGGGCGAGCAGTACTTC. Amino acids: CASSQGRFSGEQYF.

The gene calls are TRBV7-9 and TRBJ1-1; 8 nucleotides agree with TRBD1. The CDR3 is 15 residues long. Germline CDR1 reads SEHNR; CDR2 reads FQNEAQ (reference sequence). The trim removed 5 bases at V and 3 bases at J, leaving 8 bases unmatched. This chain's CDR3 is CASSPRTGKDTEAFF. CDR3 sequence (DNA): TGTGCCAGCAGCCCCAGGACAGGGAAGGACACTGAAGCTTTCTTT. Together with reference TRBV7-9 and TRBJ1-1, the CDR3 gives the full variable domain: DTGVSQNPRHKITKRGQNVTFRCDPISEHNRLYWYRQTLGQGPEFLTYFQNEAQLEKSRLLSDRFSAERPKGSFSTLEIQRTEQGDSAMYLCASSPRTGKDTEAFFGQGTRLTVV.

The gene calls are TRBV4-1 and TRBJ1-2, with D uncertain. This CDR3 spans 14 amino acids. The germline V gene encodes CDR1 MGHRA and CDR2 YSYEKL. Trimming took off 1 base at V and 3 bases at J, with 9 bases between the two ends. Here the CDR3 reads CASSQGPLDYGYTF. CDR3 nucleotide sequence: TGCGCCAGCAGCCAAGGACCCCTTGACTATGGCTACACCTTC.

CDR3 loop: CSARDQGDRDTEAFF. DNA of the CDR3: TGCAGTGCTAGAGATCAGGGGGACCGGGACACTGAAGCTTTCTTT. V usage is TRBV20-1 and J usage is TRBJ1-1; 7 bases map to TRBD1. The V segment lost 0 bases and the J segment 3 bases; nucleotides outside the gene matches: 7. Germline V lookup: CDR1 DFQATT, CDR2 SNEGSKA (reference sequence). CDR3 size: 15 residues.

In DNA, the CDR3 is TGTGCCAGCAGTTTAGACAGGGAAGGCGAGCAGTACTTC. Residues: CASSLDREGEQYF. The chain has TRBV27 and TRBJ2-7, with TRBD1 identical over 7 bases. CDR1 and CDR2 (germline): MNHEY, SMNVEV (reference sequence). The CDR3 covers 13 residues. Trimming at V came to 2 bases and at J to 6 bases, leaving 4 bases not matched to a gene.

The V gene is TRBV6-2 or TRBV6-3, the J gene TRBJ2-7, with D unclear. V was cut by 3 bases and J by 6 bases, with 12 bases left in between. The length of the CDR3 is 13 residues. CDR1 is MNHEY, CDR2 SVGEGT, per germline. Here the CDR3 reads CASSYRSAGEQYF. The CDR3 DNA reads TGTGCCAGCAGTTATCGGTCTGCTGGCGAGCAGTACTTC.

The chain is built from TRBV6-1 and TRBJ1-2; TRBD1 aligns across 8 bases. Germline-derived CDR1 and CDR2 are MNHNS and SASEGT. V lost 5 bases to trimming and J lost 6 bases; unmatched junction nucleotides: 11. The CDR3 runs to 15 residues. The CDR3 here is CASSPKIDRGNGYTF. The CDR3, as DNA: TGTGCCAGCAGTCCCAAAATCGACAGGGGAAATGGCTACACCTTC.

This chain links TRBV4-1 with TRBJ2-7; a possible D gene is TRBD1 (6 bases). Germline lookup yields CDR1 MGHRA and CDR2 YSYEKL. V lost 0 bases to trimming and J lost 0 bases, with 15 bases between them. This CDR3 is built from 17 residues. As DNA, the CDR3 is TGCGCCAGCAGCCAAGAGTTTGGGGGCCCCAGCTCCTACGAGCAGTACTTC. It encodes CASSQEFGGPSSYEQYF.